This TCR beta chain came from a study of CD4 T cells in relation to SARS-CoV-2 and coronaviruses. Study as a whole: ViraFEST: approximately 10-day antigen culture of PBMCs, then TCR beta CDR3 sequencing.

V lost 4 bases and J lost 4, with 11 bases in between. The germline CDR1 and CDR2 sequences are GTSNPN and SVGIG (reference sequence). The CDR3 spans 13 residues. Concerning this clone itself: Antigen: not known.

TCRdb keeps only in-frame clones here, not all; method: immunoSEQ multiplex PCR. This table has 18,000 or so clones, around 79% appearing once. Unexposed donor CD4+ T cells date from about 2011-2018, before the COVID-19 pandemic. The cells were cultured for over eight days before CD4+ T cells were isolated. Testing used SARS-CoV-2 S/N and four cold-coronavirus spikes on unexposed-donor CD4+ T cells, cells permitting. PBMCs were plated at a few million per well in IL-2-containing medium. The chain carries TRBV30 and TRBJ1-3; D gene ambiguous. The TCR originated in a human donor in good health. The source material was CD4+ T cells from PBMCs, cultured in vitro. CDR3 in amino acids: CAWTGPLGNTIYF. The CDR3 region has the DNA TGTGCCTGGACCGGACCCTTAGGAAACACCATATATTTT.